A single sample gave rise to the 8 T cell receptor beta chains below, sequenced in a study of Ad26.COV2.S vaccination and SARS-CoV-2 variants. The treatment is: roughly 18 received Ad26.COV2.S at low or high dose, single or two shots; 5 received placebo; per-sample allocation not given. Samples came from day 63 after the first vaccine or placebo injection. The table came from immunoSEQ multiplex PCR; TCRdb's copy has only in-frame clones and leaves some out. The sample lists 350,000 to 450,000 clones; about 88% were seen once. Source: peripheral blood, taken in a trial of Ad26.COV2.S vaccine versus placebo. Receptor source: a person aged 18-60 years who received the Ad26.COV2.S COVID-19 vaccine or a placebo.

Only one count was recorded for this clone. This chain uses TRBV5-1 with TRBJ1-1, with a weak D call TRBD1 (6 bases). The CDR3 contains 14 residues. V was cut by 0 bases and J by 6 bases, with 12 bases left in between. In germline, CDR1 is SGHRS, CDR2 YFSETQ. The CDR3 reads CASSLVSRGPEAFF. CDR3 nucleotides: TGCGCCAGCAGCTTGGTATCCAGGGGCCCTGAAGCTTTCTTT.

The chain employs TRBV28 and TRBJ2-7; 7 nucleotides align to TRBD2. The trim removed 3 bases at V and 3 bases at J, leaving 14 bases unmatched. Germline V gene data show CDR1 as MDHEN and CDR2 as SYDVKM. This CDR3 contains 17 residues. CDR3 DNA: TGTGCCAGCAGTTTCCCGCCCTGGGGGGGGTCTTACTACGAGCAGTACTTC. Protein sequence: CASSFPPWGGSYYEQYF.

This chain joins TRBV18 and TRBJ1-5; D is perhaps TRBD1 (6 bases). The CDR3 contains 18 residues. V gave up 2 bases and J gave up 2 bases, with 19 bases separating them. The germline V gene encodes CDR1 KGHSH and CDR2 LQKENI. The CDR3 DNA reads TGTGCCAGCTCACCATCAATGAACGGGGGCGCGGGCAATCAGCCCCAGCATTTT. Residues: CASSPSMNGGAGNQPQHF.

V gene TRBV28 combines with J gene TRBJ1-2; D is undetermined. The CDR3 consists of 15 residues. Between the trimmed V and J ends, which lost 6 bases and 8 bases, there was a span of 22 bases. The germline V gene encodes CDR1 MDHEN and CDR2 SYDVKM. Written as DNA, the CDR3 is TGTGCCAGCAGCCCTCGTGGGGAAGCCCCAAAAGGCTACACCTTC. Its protein is CASSPRGEAPKGYTF.

This clone was seen a few times. The rearrangement uses TRBV2 and TRBJ1-5, with D hard to call. Trimming cost V 3 bases and J 5 bases, with 17 bases left between them. CDR1 and CDR2 (germline): SNHLY, FYNNEI. The CDR3 loop spans 16 amino acids. The CDR3 DNA reads as TGTGCCAGCAGTGACAGGTTCGGCAGTGCCTATCAGCCCCAGCATTTT. Translating gives CASSDRFGSAYQPQHF.

A single count supports this clone. The rearrangement links TRBV5-6 to TRBJ2-3, with D possibly matching TRBD1 (5 bases). With 0 bases removed from V and 3 bases from J, the gap between germline ends came to 14 bases. This CDR3 is built from 16 residues. CDR1 is SGHDT and CDR2 is YYEEEE in the germline V gene. CDR3 sequence reads: CASSLGPPRATDTQYF. The CDR3 nucleotides read TGTGCCAGCAGCTTGGGGCCGCCCAGGGCGACAGATACGCAGTATTTT.

V usage is TRBV6-2 or TRBV6-3 and J usage is TRBJ1-1; D gene unclear. Trimming left V 3 bases short and J 5 bases short, with 10 bases between. The CDR3 extends over 13 amino acids. The germline CDR1 and CDR2 sequences are MNHEY and SVGEGT. In nucleotides, the CDR3 is TGTGCCAGCAGTTATGACATTTTAACTGAAGCTTTCTTT. Translated, it gives CASSYDILTEAFF.

The chain is built from TRBV7-9 and TRBJ2-1; D may be TRBD1 (5 bases). The CDR3 has 16 residues. CDR1 is SEHNR and CDR2 is FQNEAQ in the germline V gene (reference sequence). The V and J ends lost 4 bases and 8 bases respectively, with 21 bases between them. CDR3 amino acids: CASSWGPASERDEQFF. In DNA form, the CDR3 reads TGTGCCAGCAGCTGGGGCCCTGCGTCAGAAAGGGATGAGCAGTTCTTC.